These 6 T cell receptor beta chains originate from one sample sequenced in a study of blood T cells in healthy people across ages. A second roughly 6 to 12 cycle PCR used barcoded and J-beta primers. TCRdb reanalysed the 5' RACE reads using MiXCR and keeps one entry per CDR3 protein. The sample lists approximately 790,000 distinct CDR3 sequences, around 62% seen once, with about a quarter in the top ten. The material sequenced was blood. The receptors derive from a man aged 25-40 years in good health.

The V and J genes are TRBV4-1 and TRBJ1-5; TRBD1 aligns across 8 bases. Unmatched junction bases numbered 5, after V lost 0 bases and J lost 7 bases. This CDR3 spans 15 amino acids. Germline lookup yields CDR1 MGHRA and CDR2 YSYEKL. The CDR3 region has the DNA TGCGCCAGCAGCCAAGATAGACAGGGGCGCCAGCCCCAGCATTTT. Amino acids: CASSQDRQGRQPQHF.

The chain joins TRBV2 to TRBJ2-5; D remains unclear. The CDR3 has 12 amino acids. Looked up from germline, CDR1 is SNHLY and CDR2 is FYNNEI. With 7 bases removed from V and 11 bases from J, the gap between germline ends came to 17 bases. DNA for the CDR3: TGTGCCAGCACCCGGACCTCCAATGAGCAGTACTTC. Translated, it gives CASTRTSNEQYF. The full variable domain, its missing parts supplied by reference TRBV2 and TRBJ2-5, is EPEVTQTPSHQVTQMGQEVILRCVPISNHLYFYWYRQILGQKVEFLVSFYNNEISEKSEIFDDQFSVERPDGSNFTLKIRSTKLEDSAMYFCASTRTSNEQYFGPGTRLLVL.

The CDR3 DNA is TGTGCCAGCAGCTTAGGTGCTAGCGGGGGGGCGGGATATACGCAGTATTTT. This codes for CASSLGASGGAGYTQYF. The chain links TRBV7-2 to TRBJ2-3; 12 bases are shared with TRBD2. There are 17 residues in the CDR3. V gave up 1 base and J gave up 7 bases; unmatched junction bases: 9. Germline loops: CDR1 SGHTA, CDR2 FQGNSA.

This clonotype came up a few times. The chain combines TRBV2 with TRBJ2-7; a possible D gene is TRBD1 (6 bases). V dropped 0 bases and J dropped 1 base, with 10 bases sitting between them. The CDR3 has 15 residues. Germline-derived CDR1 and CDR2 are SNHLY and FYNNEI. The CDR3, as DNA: TGTGCCAGCAGTGAAGCCCGGACAGTTTCCTACGAGCAGTACTTC. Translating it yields CASSEARTVSYEQYF.

As DNA, the CDR3 is TGTGCCAGCAGCTTAGAGGGCGGGAGTTACTCCTACAATGAGCAGTTCTTC. Its protein is CASSLEGGSYSYNEQFF. V usage is TRBV7-9 and J usage is TRBJ2-1, with 7 bases lining up with TRBD2. V lost 1 base to trimming and J lost 0 bases; unmatched junction nucleotides: 6. Germline loops: CDR1 SEHNR, CDR2 FQNEAQ (reference sequence). The CDR3 is 17 amino acids.

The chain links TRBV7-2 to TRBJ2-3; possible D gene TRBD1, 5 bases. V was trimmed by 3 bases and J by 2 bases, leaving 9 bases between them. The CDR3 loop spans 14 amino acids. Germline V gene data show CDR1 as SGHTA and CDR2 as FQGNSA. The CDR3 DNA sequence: TGTGCCAGCAGCTTTTACAGGACCACAGATACGCAGTATTTT. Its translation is CASSFYRTTDTQYF.